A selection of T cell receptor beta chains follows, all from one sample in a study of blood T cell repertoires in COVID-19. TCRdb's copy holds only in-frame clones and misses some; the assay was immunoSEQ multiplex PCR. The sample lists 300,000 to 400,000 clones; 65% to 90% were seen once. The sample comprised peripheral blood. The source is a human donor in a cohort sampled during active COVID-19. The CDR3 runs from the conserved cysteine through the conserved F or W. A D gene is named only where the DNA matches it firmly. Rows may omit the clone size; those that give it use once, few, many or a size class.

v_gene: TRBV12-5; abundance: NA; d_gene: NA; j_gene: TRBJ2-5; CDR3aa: CASGGVEETQYF; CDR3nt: TGTGCTAGTGGCGGGGTTGAAGAGACCCAGTACTTC
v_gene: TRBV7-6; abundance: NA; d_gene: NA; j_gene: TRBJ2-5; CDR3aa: CASSLAAGEQETQYF; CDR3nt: TGTGCCAGCAGCTTAGCAGCGGGCGAACAAGAGACCCAGTACTTC
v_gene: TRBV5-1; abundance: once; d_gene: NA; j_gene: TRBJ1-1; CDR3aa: CASSLGIANTEAFF; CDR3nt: TGCGCCAGCAGCTTGGGAATAGCGAACACTGAAGCTTTCTTT
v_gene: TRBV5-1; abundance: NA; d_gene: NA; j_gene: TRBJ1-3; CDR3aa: CASSWSGLSGNTIYF; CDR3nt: TGCGCCAGCAGCTGGTCAGGGCTCTCTGGAAACACCATATATTTT
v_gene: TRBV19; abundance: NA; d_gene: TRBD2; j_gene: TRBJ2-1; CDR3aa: CASSLVGGEYNEQFF; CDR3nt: TGTGCCAGTAGCCTCGTCGGGGGGGAGTACAATGAGCAGTTCTTC
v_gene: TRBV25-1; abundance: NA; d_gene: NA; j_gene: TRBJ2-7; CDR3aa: CASSDREYEQYF; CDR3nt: TGTGCCAGCAGTGATCGTGAGTACGAGCAGTACTTC
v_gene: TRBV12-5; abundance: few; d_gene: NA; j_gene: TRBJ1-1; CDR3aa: CASGFYRDREAFF; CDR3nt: TGTGCTAGTGGTTTTTACAGGGATCGCGAAGCTTTCTTT
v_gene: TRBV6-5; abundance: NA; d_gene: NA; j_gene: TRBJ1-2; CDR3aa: CASSYSDSPYGYTF; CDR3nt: TGTGCCAGCAGTTACTCGGACAGCCCATATGGCTACACCTTC
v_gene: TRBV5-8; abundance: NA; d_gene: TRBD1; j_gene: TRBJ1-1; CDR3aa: CASRDRDNTEAFF; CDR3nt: TGTGCCAGCAGGGACAGGGATAACACTGAAGCTTTCTTT
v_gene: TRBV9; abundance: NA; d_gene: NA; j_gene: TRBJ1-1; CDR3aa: CASSQPRGALNTEAFF; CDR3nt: TGTGCCAGCAGTCAGCCTCGGGGGGCCTTGAACACTGAAGCTTTCTTT
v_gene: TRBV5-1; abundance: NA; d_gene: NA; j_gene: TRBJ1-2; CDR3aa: CASSLEGVYGYTF; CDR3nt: TGCGCCAGCAGCTTGGAGGGGGTCTATGGCTACACCTTC
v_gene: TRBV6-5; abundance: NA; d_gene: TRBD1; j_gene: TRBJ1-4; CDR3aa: CASIRDRNEKLFF; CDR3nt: TGTGCCAGCATCCGGGACAGGAATGAAAAACTGTTTTTT
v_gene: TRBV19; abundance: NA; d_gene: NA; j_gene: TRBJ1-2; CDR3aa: CASSMASNYGYTF; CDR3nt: TGTGCCAGTAGTATGGCCAGTAACTATGGCTACACCTTC